This T cell receptor (beta chain) was recovered during a study of T cells in narcolepsy. Findings and caveats of the study: Autoreactive clone sequences were missing from some blood memory CD4+ repertoires.

A word on this clone: Its antigen is unidentified.

This CDR3 comprises 14 residues. Germline CDR1 MNHEY, CDR2 SVGAGI. V lost 6 bases and J 1 base, leaving 12 bases between the germline ends. Assay: immunoSEQ multiplex PCR; the TCRdb copy retains only in-frame clones and omits some. Of tens of thousands of clones listed, approximately 90% are singletons. This sequence was found in a human donor with narcolepsy. Sequencing was performed on CD45RA- memory CD4+ T cells from PBMCs. The rearrangement joins TRBV6-5 to TRBJ1-2; D is uncertain. CDR3 residues: CASSPELGNYGYTF. In nucleotides, the CDR3 is TGTGCCAGCAGCCCCGAGCTCGGTAACTATGGCTACACCTTC.